This T cell receptor (beta chain) was documented in a study of T-cell reconstitution after alpha-beta-depleted transplantation in children. Per germline, CDR1 SEHNR and CDR2 FQNEAQ (reference sequence). Trimming removed 4 bases from V and 2 bases from J; junction bases left unmatched: 2. The CDR3 sequence is 14 residues long. This clonotype appeared a few times. As yet, its antigen is unknown. For TCRbeta, the library was prepared with unique molecular identifiers. TCRdb re-called the PCR reads with MiXCR, one entry per CDR3 protein. This table holds roughly 310,000 distinct CDR3 sequences, over 20% found once. Overall study results and limits: T-cell numbers and diversity, one year after transplant, stemmed largely from T cells that were newly produced. Day-60 TCRbeta diversity that was high in some patients was derived from surviving recipient T cells and thymic progenitors. Reportedly, alpha-beta T cells present about two months post-transplant originated from several hundred expanded clones of graft origin.

The receptor was isolated from a male patient between 10 and 17 years old who had a stem cell transplant for acute lymphoblastic leukemia, so the T cells may come from the graft donor. Material: PBMCs, mostly from graft donor cells, obtained 180 days after TCRalphabeta/CD19-depleted stem cell transplant. This sequence joins TRBV7-9 and TRBJ2-7, with TRBD1 identical over 10 bases. CDR3 residues: CASSWDRGAYEQYF. For the CDR3, the DNA is TGTGCCAGCAGCTGGGACAGGGGAGCCTACGAGCAGTACTTC.